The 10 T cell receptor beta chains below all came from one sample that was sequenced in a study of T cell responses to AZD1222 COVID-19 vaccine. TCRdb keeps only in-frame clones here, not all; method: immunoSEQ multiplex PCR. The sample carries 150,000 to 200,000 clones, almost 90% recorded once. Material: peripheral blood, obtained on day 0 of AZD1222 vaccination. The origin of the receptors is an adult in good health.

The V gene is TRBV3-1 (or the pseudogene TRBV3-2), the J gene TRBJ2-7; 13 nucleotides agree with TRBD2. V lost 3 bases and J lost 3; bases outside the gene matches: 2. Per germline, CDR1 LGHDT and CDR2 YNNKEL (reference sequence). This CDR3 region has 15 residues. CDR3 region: CASSQGLAGHYEQYF. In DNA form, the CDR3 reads TGTGCCAGCAGCCAGGGACTAGCGGGGCACTACGAGCAGTACTTC.

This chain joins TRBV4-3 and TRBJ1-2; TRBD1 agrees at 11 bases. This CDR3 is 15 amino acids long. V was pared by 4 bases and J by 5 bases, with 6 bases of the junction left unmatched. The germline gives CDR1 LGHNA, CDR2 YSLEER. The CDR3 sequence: CASSRGTGGGYGYTF. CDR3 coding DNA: TGCGCCAGCAGCCGAGGGACAGGGGGGGGATATGGCTACACCTTC.

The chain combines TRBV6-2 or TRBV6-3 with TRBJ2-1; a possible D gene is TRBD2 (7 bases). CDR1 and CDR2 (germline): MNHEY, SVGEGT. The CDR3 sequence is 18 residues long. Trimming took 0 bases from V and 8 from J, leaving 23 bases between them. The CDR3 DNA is TGTGCCAGCAGTTACTCGTTGGGACACAGCGGGGCCATGGATGAGCAGTTCTTC. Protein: CASSYSLGHSGAMDEQFF.

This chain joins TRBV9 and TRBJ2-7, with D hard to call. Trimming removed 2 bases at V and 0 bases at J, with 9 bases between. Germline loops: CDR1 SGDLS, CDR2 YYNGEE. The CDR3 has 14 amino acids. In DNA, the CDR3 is TGTGCCAGCAGCGTCTCGACGGGCTCCTACGAGCAGTACTTC. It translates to CASSVSTGSYEQYF.

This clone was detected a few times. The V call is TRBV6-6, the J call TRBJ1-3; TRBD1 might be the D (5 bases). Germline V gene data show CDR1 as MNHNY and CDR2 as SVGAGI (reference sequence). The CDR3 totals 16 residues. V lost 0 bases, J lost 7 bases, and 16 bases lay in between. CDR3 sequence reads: CASSYSDPGPRNTIYF. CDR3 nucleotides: TGTGCCAGCAGTTACTCGGACCCGGGACCCCGGAACACCATATATTTT.

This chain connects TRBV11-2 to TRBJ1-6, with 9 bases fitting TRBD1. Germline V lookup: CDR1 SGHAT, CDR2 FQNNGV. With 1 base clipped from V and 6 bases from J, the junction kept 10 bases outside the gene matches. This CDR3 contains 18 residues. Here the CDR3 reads CASSLGLDRGQLNSPLHF. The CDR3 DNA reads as TGTGCCAGCAGCTTAGGTCTGGACAGGGGCCAACTTAATTCACCCCTCCACTTT. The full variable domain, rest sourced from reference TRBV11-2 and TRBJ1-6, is EAGVAQSPRYKIIEKRQSVAFWCNPISGHATLYWYQQILGQGPKLLIQFQNNGVVDDSQLPKDRFSAERLKGVDSTLKIQPAKLEDSAVYLCASSLGLDRGQLNSPLHFGNGTRLTVT.

In DNA form, the CDR3 reads TGTGCCACCGGACAGAACACCGGGGAGCTGTTTTTT. Protein: CATGQNTGELFF. The J gene is TRBJ2-2, the V gene TRBV24-1, with D possibly matching TRBD1 (5 bases). Germline CDR1 is KGHDR and CDR2 is SFDVKD. V lost 9 bases and J 1 base, leaving 5 bases between the germline ends. The CDR3 is 12 residues long.

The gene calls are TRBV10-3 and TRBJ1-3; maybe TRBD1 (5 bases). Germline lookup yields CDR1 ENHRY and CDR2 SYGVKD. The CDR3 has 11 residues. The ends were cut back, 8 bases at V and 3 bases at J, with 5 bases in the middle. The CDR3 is CAIGGGNTIYF. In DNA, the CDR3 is TGTGCCATCGGGGGTGGAAACACCATATATTTT.

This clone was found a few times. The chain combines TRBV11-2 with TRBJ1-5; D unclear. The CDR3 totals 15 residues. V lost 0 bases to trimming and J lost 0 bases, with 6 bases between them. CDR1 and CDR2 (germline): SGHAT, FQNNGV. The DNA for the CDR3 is TGTGCCAGCAGCTTAGATGGTTTTAGCAATCAGCCCCAGCATTTT. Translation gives CASSLDGFSNQPQHF.

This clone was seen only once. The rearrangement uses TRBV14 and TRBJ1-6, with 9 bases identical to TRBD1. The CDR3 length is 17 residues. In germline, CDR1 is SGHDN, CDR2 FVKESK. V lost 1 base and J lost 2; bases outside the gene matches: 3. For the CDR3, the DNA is TGTGCCAGCAGCCAAGGGACAGGGGTCGCCTATAATTCACCCCTCCACTTT. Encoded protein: CASSQGTGVAYNSPLHF.